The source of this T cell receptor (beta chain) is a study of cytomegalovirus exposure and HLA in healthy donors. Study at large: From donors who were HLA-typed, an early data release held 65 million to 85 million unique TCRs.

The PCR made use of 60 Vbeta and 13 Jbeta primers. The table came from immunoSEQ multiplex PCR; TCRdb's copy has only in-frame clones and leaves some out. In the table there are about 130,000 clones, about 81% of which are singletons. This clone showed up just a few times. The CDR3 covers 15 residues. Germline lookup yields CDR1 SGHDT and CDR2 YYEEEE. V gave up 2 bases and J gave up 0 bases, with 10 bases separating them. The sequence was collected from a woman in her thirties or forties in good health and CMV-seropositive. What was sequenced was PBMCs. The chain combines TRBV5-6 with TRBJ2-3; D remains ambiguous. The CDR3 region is CASSFGASSTDTQYF. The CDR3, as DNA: TGTGCCAGCAGCTTTGGAGCGAGTAGCACAGATACGCAGTATTTT.